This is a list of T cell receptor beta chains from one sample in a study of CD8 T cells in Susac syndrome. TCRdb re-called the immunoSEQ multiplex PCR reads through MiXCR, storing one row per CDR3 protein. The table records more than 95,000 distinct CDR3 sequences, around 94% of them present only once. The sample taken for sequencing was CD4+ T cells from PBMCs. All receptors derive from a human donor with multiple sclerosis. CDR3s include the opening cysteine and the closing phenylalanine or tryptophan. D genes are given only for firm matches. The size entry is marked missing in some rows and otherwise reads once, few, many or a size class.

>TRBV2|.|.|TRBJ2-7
TGTGCCAGCACATCCACGGGCGAGCAGTACTTC
CASTSTGEQYF
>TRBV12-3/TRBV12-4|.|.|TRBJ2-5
TGTGCCAGCAGACTAAGCCACAGGGATTCGTACTTC
CASRLSHRDSYF
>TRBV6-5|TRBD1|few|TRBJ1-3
TGTGCCAGCAGTCTCTCAGGGGGTTCTGGAAACACCATATATTTT
CASSLSGGSGNTIYF
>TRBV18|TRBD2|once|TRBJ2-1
TGTGCCAGCTCCCCGGGAGGCTCACTTGGGGAGCAGTTCTTC
CASSPGGSLGEQFF
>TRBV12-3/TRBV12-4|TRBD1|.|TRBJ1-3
TGTGCCAGCAGATCCAGGGGGGGCGGAAACACCATATATTTT
CASRSRGGGNTIYF
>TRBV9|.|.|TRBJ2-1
TGTGCCAGCAGCCTCGGTAGGGGGTTTGATGAGCAGTTCTTC
CASSLGRGFDEQFF
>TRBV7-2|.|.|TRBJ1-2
TGTGCCAGCAGCTTAGTTTACGGGACACCGGGGGACTATGGCTACACCTTC
CASSLVYGTPGDYGYTF
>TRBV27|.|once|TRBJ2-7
TGTGCCAGCAGTTTAGGGGGGGCCTGGGAAAACGAGCAGTACTTC
CASSLGGAWENEQYF
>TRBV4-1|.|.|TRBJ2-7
TGCGCCAGCAGCCAAGACCGACGACAGTACTTC
CASSQDRRQYF
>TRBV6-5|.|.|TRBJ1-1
TGTGCCAGCAGTGAGTGGGGATCCGAAGCTTTCTTT
CASSEWGSEAFF
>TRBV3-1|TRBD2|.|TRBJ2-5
TGTGCCAGCAGCCAAGATCCTAGCGGGGTGCAAGAGACCCAGTACTTC
CASSQDPSGVQETQYF
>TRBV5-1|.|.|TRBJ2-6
TGCGCCAGCAGCTTGGTGGTGGGCTTTGGGGCCAACGTCCTGACTTTC
CASSLVVGFGANVLTF
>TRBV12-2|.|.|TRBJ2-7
TGTGCAAGTCGCTTAGTCGGTGGGGCTAGCTCCTACGAGCAGTACTTC
CASRLVGGASSYEQYF
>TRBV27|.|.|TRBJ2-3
TGTGCCAGCAGCATCCTCAGGGGTACAGATACGCAGTATTTT
CASSILRGTDTQYF
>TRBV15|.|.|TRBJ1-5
TGTGCCACCAGAGGACTGATCAATCAGCCCCAGCATTTT
CATRGLINQPQHF
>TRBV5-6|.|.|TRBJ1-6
TGTGCCAGCAGCTTTTCCTGGTCCGCCTATAATTCACCCCTCCACTTT
CASSFSWSAYNSPLHF
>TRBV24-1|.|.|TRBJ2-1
TGTGCCTCCTGGCGGGGTGAGCAGTTCTTC
CASWRGEQFF
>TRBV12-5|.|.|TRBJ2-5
TGTGCTAGTGGTTGGGCGGAGACCCAGTACTTC
CASGWAETQYF
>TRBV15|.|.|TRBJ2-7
TGTGCCACCAGCAGAGAAGGGACCCACAAAGCCTACGAGCAGTACTTC
CATSREGTHKAYEQYF
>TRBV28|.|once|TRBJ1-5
TGTGCCAGCGGATTAACCACCAGCAATCAGCCCCAGCATTTT
CASGLTTSNQPQHF
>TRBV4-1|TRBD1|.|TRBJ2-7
TGCGCCAGCAGCCGGGGGACAGGGGGCTACGAGCAGTACTTC
CASSRGTGGYEQYF
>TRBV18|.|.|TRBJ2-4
TGTGCCAGCTCACCAGGAACAGATCTAGCCAAAAACATTCAGTACTTC
CASSPGTDLAKNIQYF
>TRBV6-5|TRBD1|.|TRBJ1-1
TGTGCCAGCAGTCCGGGGGACAGGGGCACTGAAGCTTTCTTT
CASSPGDRGTEAFF
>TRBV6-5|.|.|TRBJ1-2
TGTGCCAGCAGTTACACCCGGGGGAGTCCGGGCGGCTACACCTTC
CASSYTRGSPGGYTF
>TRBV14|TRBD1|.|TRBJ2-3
TGTGCCAGCAGCCATTTAGGGGGCGCAGATACGCAGTATTTT
CASSHLGGADTQYF
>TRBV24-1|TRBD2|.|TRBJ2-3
TGTGCCACCAGTGACTCCGGACTAGAAGCGCAGTATTTT
CATSDSGLEAQYF
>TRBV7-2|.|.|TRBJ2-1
TGTGCCAGCAGCTTAGCGGGGTCCTACAATGAGCAGTTCTTC
CASSLAGSYNEQFF
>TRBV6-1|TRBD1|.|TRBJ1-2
TGTGCCGGGGGACAGGGGGCAAGTGGCTACACCTTC
CAGGQGASGYTF
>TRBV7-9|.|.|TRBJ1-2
TGTGCCAGCAGCTCTTCCGGGACAGGCTACACCTTC
CASSSSGTGYTF
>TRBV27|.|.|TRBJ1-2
TGTGCCAGCAGTTTTAGAAGGGAGAGCTATGGCTACACCTTC
CASSFRRESYGYTF
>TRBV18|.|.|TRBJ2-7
TGTGCCAGCTCACCAAAGAGCTACGAGCAGTACTTC
CASSPKSYEQYF
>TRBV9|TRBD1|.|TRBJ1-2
TGTGCCAGCAGCGCAGACCCTGACAGGGGGTCTTTCTATGGCTACACCTTC
CASSADPDRGSFYGYTF
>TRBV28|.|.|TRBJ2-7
TGTGCCAGCAGTTTAAGGGTCCCGACCTACGAGCAGTACTTC
CASSLRVPTYEQYF
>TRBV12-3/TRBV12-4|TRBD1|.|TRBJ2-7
TGTGCCAGCACCTTTCCGGACAGGGCGGGAGAGCAGTACTTC
CASTFPDRAGEQYF
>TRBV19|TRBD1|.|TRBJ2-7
TGTGCCAGTAGTATAGAGCCTACAGGGGGCCACGAGCAGTACTTC
CASSIEPTGGHEQYF
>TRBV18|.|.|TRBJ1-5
TGTGCCAGCTCACCTGGGGGGCAGCCCCAGCATTTT
CASSPGGQPQHF
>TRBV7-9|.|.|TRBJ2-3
TGTGCCAGCAGTCAGACCACAGATACGCAGTATTTT
CASSQTTDTQYF
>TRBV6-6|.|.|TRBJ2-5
TGTGCCAGCGGGGGCAGGCAAGAGACCCAGTACTTC
CASGGRQETQYF
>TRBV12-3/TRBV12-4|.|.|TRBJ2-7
TGTGCCAGCAGTATGGACAGCATCCTCTACGAGCAGTACTTC
CASSMDSILYEQYF
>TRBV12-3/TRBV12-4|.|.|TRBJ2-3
TGTGCCAGCAGTTTGGAGGGGGGGAGGCGCACAGATACGCAGTATTTT
CASSLEGGRRTDTQYF
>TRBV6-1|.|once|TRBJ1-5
TGTGCCAGCGCCCAGGGAGGGTACGGCAATCAGCCCCAGCATTTT
CASAQGGYGNQPQHF
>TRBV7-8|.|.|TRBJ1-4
TGTGCCAGCAGCCCCGGCGTCGTGGAAAAACTGTTTTTT
CASSPGVVEKLFF
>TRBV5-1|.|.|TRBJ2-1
TGCGCCAGCAGCTTGGAAGGGGTTGAGCAGTTCTTC
CASSLEGVEQFF
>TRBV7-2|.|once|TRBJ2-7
TGTGCCAGCAGCTTAGACGGGCAGGGACCCTACGAGCAGTACTTC
CASSLDGQGPYEQYF
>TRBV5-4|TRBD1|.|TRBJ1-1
TGTGCCAGCAGCTTGGTGGTAGGACAGGGGAACACTGAAGCTTTCTTT
CASSLVVGQGNTEAFF